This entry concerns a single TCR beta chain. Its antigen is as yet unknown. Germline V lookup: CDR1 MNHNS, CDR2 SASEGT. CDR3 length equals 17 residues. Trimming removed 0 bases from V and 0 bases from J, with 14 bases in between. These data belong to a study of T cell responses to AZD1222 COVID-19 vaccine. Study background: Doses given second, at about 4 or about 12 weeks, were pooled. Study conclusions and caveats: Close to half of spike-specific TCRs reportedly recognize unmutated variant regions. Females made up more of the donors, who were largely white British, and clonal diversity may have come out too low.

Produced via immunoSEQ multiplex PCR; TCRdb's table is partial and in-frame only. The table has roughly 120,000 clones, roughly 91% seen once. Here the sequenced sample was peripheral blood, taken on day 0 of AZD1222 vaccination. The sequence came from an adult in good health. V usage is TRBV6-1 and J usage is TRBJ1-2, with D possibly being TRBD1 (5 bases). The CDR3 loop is CASSEALDRRSNYGYTF. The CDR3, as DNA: TGTGCCAGCAGTGAAGCCCTTGACAGACGTTCTAACTATGGCTACACCTTC.